This T cell receptor beta chain was obtained from a study of OX40 agonist ivuxolimab in advanced cancers. Profiled with immunoSEQ multiplex PCR; TCRdb holds only in-frame clones, not every one. Altogether 65,000 to 90,000 clones are present, around 90% being singletons, with the ten largest covering roughly a tenth. To note about this clone: Its antigen remains unknown.

Broader study findings: Both CD4+ and CD8+ T cell populations in blood had undergone clonal expansion by week 6 at 0.1 to 3.0 mg/kg. Clonal expansion in partial responders at 0.1-3.0 mg/kg ranked among the lowest. Expanded clones were, on average, more numerous among CD8+ T cells than CD4+.

Germline V gene data show CDR1 as SGHAT and CDR2 as FQNNGV. The CDR3 loop spans 16 amino acids. The junction had 4 bases not matched to a gene; V was cut back by 1 base and J by 5 bases. Systemic immunosuppression or autoimmune disease history was grounds to exclude patients. The chain recombines TRBV11-2 with TRBJ2-1, with TRBD2 matching 11 bases. The origin of this receptor is an adult with an advanced solid tumor such as melanoma, head and neck, liver or kidney cancer. Source: CD4+ or CD8+ T cells sorted from blood, taken in a trial of the OX40 agonist ivuxolimab. The CDR3 spells CASSLVVLAGDNEQFF. CDR3 in DNA: TGTGCCAGCAGCTTAGTTGTACTAGCGGGGGACAATGAGCAGTTCTTC.